The source of this T cell receptor (beta chain) is a study of radiation and T cells in renal cell carcinoma. Whole-study findings and limits: Irradiated tumors held more dominant CDR3 motifs than control tumors. Top 100 clonotypes averaged roughly 50% in irradiated versus roughly 45% in nephrectomy-only tumors.

This table comes from immunoSEQ multiplex PCR, and its TCRdb copy is limited to in-frame clones, with some not included. The sample has 18,000 or so clones; approximately 59% are singletons. With regard to this clone: Its antigen is still unknown.

The germline gives CDR1 LNHDA, CDR2 SQIVND (reference sequence). The CDR3 is made up of 12 amino acids. V dropped 4 bases and J dropped 7 bases, with 8 bases sitting between them. Treatment here: treatment-naive control, cytoreductive nephrectomy. Control tumors came from treatment-naive patients without prior radiation. Controls included a few female and around ten male donors, resected 2011 to 2014. This sequence originates from a middle-aged man with renal cell carcinoma. The source material was tumor tissue, sampled from a patient whose treatment was nephrectomy without radiotherapy. The V and J genes are TRBV19 and TRBJ1-5; D gene uncertain. The CDR3 loop is CASSSLGQPQHF. The CDR3 DNA is TGTGCCAGTAGTAGCTTGGGGCAGCCCCAGCATTTT.